This TCR beta chain was identified in a study of T cells in localized non-small cell lung cancer. The data were produced by immunoSEQ multiplex PCR, yet TCRdb's version contains in-frame clones alone and is incomplete. This sample yields around 1,500 clones, of which around 20% are seen a single time; about 16% belongs to the top ten. There are 16 residues in the CDR3. Looked up from germline, CDR1 is ENHRY and CDR2 is SYGVKD. Between the trimmed V and J ends, which lost 1 base and 6 bases, there was a span of 16 bases. The rearrangement joins TRBV10-3 to TRBJ2-1, with a tentative D call TRBD1 (6 bases). Sequencing used normal lung tissue next to the tumor, obtained before any cancer treatment. This sequence originates from a woman aged 40-69 years with stage I lung adenocarcinoma. The CDR3 reads CAISEWKGHLPNEQFF. CDR3 nucleotides: TGTGCCATCAGTGAGTGGAAGGGACATCTACCCAATGAGCAGTTCTTC.